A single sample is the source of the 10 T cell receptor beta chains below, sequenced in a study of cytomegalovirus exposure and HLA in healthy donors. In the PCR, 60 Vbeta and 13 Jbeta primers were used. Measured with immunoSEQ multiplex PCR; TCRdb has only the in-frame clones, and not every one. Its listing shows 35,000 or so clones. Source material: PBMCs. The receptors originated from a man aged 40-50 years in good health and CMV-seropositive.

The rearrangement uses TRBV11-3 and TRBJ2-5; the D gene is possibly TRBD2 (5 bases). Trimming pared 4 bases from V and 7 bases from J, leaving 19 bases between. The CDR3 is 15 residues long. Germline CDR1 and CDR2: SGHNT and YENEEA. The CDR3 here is CASSSKRTLTGTQYF. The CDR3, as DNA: TGTGCCAGCAGCTCTAAGCGGACTCTCACCGGGACCCAGTACTTC.

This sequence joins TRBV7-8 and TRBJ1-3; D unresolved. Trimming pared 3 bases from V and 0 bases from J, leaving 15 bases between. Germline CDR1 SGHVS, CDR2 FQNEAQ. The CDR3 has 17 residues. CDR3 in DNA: TGTGCCAGCAGCTTGAATGAAAGAGCTTACTCTGGAAACACCATATATTTT. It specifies CASSLNERAYSGNTIYF.

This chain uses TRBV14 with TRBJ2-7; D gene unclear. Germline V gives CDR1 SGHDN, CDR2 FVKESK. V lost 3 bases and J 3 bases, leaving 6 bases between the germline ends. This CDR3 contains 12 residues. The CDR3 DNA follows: TGTGCCAGCAGCCATGGCCACTACGAGCAGTACTTC. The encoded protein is CASSHGHYEQYF.

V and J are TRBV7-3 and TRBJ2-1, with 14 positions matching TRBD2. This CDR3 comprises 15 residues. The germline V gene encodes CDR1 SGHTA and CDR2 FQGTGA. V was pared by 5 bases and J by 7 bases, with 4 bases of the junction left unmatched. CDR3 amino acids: CASSLGLAGGNEQFF. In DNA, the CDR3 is TGTGCCAGCAGCCTTGGACTAGCGGGAGGAAATGAGCAGTTCTTC.

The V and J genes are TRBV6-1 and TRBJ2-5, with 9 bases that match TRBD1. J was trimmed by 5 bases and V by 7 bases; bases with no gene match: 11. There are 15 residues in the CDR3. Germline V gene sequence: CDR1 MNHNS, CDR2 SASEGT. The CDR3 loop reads CASTLERGQGETQYF. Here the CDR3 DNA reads TGTGCCAGCACCCTGGAAAGGGGACAGGGCGAGACCCAGTACTTC.

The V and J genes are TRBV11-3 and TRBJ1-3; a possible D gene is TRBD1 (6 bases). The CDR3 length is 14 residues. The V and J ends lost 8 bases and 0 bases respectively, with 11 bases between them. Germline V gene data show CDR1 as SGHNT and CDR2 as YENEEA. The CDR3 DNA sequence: TGTGCCAGCCGTCAGGGGTCCTCTGGAAACACCATATATTTT. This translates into CASRQGSSGNTIYF. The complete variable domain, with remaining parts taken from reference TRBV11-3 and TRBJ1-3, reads EAGVVQSPRYKIIEKKQPVAFWCNPISGHNTLYWYLQNLGQGPELLIRYENEEAVDDSQLPKDRFSAERLKGVDSTLKIQPAELGDSAVYLCASRQGSSGNTIYFGEGSWLTVV.

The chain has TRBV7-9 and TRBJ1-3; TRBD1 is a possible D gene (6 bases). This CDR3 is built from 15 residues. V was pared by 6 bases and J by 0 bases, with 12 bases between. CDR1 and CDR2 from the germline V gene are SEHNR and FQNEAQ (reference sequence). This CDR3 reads CASSRTVPSGNTIYF. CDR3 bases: TGTGCCAGCAGTAGGACAGTTCCCTCTGGAAACACCATATATTTT.

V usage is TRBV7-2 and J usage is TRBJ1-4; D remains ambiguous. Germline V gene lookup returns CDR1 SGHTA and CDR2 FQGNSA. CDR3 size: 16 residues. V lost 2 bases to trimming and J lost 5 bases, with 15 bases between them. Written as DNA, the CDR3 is TGTGCCAGCAGCTTAAGGTGGGCCTCGGGGAATGAAAAACTGTTTTTT. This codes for CASSLRWASGNEKLFF.

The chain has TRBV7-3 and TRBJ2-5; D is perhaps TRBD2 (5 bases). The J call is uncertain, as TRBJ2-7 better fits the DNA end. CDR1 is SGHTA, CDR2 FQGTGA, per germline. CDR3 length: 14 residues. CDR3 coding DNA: TGTGCCAGCAGCCTAAATTGGGGAGACTACGAGCAGTACTTC. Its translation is CASSLNWGDYEQYF.

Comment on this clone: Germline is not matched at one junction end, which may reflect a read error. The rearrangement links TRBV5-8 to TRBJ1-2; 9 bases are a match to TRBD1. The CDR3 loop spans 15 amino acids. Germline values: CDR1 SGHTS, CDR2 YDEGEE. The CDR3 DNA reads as TGTGCCAGCAGCAGTCCCGGGACAGGGTCCTATGACTACACCTTC. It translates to CASSSPGTGSYDYTF.